Presented here are 3 T cell receptor beta chains from one specimen sequenced in a study of ipilimumab plus nivolumab after autologous stem cell transplantation. Assay used: immunoSEQ multiplex PCR; TCRdb lists only in-frame clones, some missing. The repertoire includes 15,000 to 20,000 clones, 65% to 85% of them detected once, and roughly 7.5% sits in the top ten. The specimen comprised PBMCs, sampled in a trial of ipilimumab plus nivolumab as post-transplant consolidation. The receptors here all came from a male donor with diffuse large B-cell lymphoma.

A single count supports this clone. The genes are TRBV29-1 and TRBJ1-1; 7 nucleotides agree with TRBD1. CDR3 length equals 11 residues. Germline assignment: CDR1 SQVTM and CDR2 ANQGSEA. Trimming took 7 bases from V and 5 from J; bases not matched to a gene: 4. The CDR3 region is CSAQGGTEAFF. In DNA form, the CDR3 reads TGCAGCGCGCAGGGGGGTACTGAAGCTTTCTTT.

V and J are TRBV5-1 and TRBJ2-5; 9 bases line up with TRBD2. The junction had 9 bases not matched to a gene; V was cut back by 4 bases and J by 5 bases. CDR1 and CDR2 (germline): SGHRS, YFSETQ. The length of the CDR3 is 15 residues. CDR3 sequence: CASSPEPGLAETQYF. The CDR3 coding sequence is TGCGCCAGCAGCCCAGAACCGGGACTAGCCGAGACCCAGTACTTC.

The genes are TRBV14 and TRBJ2-3; tentative D call: TRBD2 (5 bases). With 4 bases removed from V and 4 bases from J, the gap between germline ends came to 15 bases. Looked up from germline, CDR1 is SGHDN and CDR2 is FVKESK. The CDR3 is 15 amino acids. This CDR3 is CASSPRWARADTQYF. The CDR3 region has the DNA TGTGCCAGCAGCCCTAGATGGGCGCGGGCAGATACGCAGTATTTT.